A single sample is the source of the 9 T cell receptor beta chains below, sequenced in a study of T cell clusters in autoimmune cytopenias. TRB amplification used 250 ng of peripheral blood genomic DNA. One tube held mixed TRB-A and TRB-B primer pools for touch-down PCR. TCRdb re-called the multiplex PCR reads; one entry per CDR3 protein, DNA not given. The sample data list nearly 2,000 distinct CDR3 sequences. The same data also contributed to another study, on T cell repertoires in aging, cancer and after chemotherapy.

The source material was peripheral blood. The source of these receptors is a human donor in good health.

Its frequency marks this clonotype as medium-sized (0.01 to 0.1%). CDR3 amino acids: CASSPPPGYEQYF. The chain links TRBV18 to TRBJ2-7; TCRdb selects TRBD1, and the lack of DNA leaves this call unchecked. The CDR3 contains 13 residues. Germline-derived CDR1 and CDR2 are KGHSH and LQKENI.

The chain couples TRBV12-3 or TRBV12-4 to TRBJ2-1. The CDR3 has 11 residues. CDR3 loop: CASSRKVEQFF.

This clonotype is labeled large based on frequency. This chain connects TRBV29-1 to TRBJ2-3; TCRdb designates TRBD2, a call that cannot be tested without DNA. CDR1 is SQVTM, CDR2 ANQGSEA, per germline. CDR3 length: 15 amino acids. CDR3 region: CSATILAGVADTQYF.

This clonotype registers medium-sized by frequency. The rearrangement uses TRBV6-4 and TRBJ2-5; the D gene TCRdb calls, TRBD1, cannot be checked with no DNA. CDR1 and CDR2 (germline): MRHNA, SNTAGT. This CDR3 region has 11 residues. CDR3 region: CASTGLETQYF.

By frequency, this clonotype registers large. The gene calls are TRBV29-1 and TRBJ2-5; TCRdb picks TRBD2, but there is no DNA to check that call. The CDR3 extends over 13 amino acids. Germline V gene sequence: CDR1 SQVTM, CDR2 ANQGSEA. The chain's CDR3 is CSVEEGLEETQYF. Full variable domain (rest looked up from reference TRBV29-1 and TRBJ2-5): SAVISQKPSRDICQRGTSLTIQCQVDSQVTMMFWYRQQPGQSLTLIATANQGSEATYESGFVIDKFPISRPNLTFSTLTVSNMSPEDSSIYLCSVEEGLEETQYFGPGTRLLVL.

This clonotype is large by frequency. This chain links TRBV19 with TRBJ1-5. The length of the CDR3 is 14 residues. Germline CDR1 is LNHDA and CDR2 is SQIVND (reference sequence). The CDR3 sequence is CASSVRDSNQPQHF.

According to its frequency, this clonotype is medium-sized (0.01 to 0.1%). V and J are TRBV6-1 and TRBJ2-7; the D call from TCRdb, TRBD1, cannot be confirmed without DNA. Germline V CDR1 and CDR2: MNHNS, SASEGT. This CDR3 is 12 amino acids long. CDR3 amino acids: CASLRDSYEQYF.

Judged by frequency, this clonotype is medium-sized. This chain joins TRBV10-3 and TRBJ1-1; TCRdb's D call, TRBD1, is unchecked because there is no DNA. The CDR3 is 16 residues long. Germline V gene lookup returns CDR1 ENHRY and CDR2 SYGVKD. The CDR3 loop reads CAIRTDRGTMNTEAFF.

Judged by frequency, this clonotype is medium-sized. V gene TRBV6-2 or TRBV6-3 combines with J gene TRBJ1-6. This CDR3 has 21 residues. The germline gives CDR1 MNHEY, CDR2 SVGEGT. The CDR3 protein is CASRIYLPGLPSRSYNSPLHF.